A single sample gave rise to the 19 T cell receptor beta chains below, sequenced in a study of regulatory and conventional T cells in RAG deficiency. Conventional CD4+ T cells were sorted from blood as CD25-low CD127-high cells. The data were produced by immunoSEQ multiplex PCR, yet TCRdb's version contains in-frame clones alone and is incomplete. Among over 9,500 clones listed, more than 85% were seen once. These data also formed part of another study, on regulatory T cells. That source adds: Primers: 52 TRBV forward and 13 TRBJ reverse.

The sample consisted of CD4+ effector T cells sorted from blood. These receptor sequences come from a human donor in good health.

This sequence joins TRBV11-3 and TRBJ2-2; possible D gene TRBD2, 5 bases. From germline, CDR1 is SGHNT and CDR2 YENEEA. With 4 bases removed from V and 5 bases from J, the gap between germline ends came to 17 bases. The CDR3 runs to 16 residues. The CDR3 region is CASSSLLGVLTGELFF. The CDR3 nucleotides are TGTGCCAGCAGCTCCCTTTTGGGAGTTTTAACCGGGGAGCTGTTTTTT.

CDR3 region: CASSRDRVRGDTQYF. CDR3 sequence (DNA): TGTGCCAGCAGCCGGGACAGGGTGAGAGGAGATACGCAGTATTTT. V usage is TRBV11-2 and J usage is TRBJ2-3; 9 positions match TRBD1. Germline V CDR1 and CDR2: SGHAT, FQNNGV. V lost 5 bases, J lost 5 bases, and 8 bases stayed unmatched. The CDR3 sequence is 15 residues long.

The V gene is TRBV19, the J gene TRBJ1-2; maybe TRBD1 (5 bases). V was pared by 7 bases and J by 7 bases, with 19 bases between. Germline loops: CDR1 LNHDA, CDR2 SQIVND (reference sequence). The CDR3 contains 14 residues. CDR3 DNA: TGTGCCAGTACCCTGAAGGACACCGGGGGTGGCTACACCTTC. Protein sequence: CASTLKDTGGGYTF.

This chain connects TRBV30 to TRBJ2-5, with TRBD2 matching over 11 bases. The V segment lost 2 bases and the J segment 5 bases; nucleotides outside the gene matches: 16. CDR1 GTSNPN and CDR2 SVGIG come from the germline V gene (reference sequence). CDR3 length equals 18 residues. In DNA form, the CDR3 reads TGTGCCTGGAGTATCCGACTAGCGGGACCTCCGCCGGGGGAGACCCAGTACTTC. Its translation: CAWSIRLAGPPPGETQYF.

The J gene is TRBJ2-7, the V gene TRBV30; the D gene is possibly TRBD2 (5 bases). This CDR3 is 12 amino acids long. Germline loops: CDR1 GTSNPN, CDR2 SVGIG (reference sequence). V lost 0 bases and J lost 6, with 9 bases in between. The CDR3 region has the DNA TGTGCCTGGAGTGTAAGGGCGGGCGAGCAGTACTTC. Its protein product is CAWSVRAGEQYF.

V gene TRBV11-2 combines with J gene TRBJ1-2; a weak D match, TRBD1 (5 bases). Germline CDR1 SGHAT, CDR2 FQNNGV. The length of the CDR3 is 14 residues. Deletions cut 5 bases from V and 8 bases from J, with 18 bases between. CDR3 DNA: TGTGCCAGCAGCGACAGTGCAGGGTACGGGGGCTACACCTTC. Translated, it gives CASSDSAGYGGYTF.

Notes on this clone: The junction does not match germline at one end; this may be a read error. The gene calls are TRBV7-7 and TRBJ2-1; D might be TRBD2 (5 bases). There are 12 residues in the CDR3. Germline V gene lookup returns CDR1 SSHAT and CDR2 FNYEAQ (reference sequence). As DNA, the CDR3 is TGTGCTAGCAGCTTTGACGGGGTGGAGCAGTTCTTC. This gives the protein CASSFDGVEQFF.

The J gene is TRBJ2-3, the V gene TRBV7-6; perhaps TRBD1 as D (5 bases). The CDR3 runs to 16 residues. From germline, CDR1 is SGHVS and CDR2 FNYEAQ. The ends were cut back, 2 bases at V and 0 bases at J, with 12 bases in the middle. Written as DNA, the CDR3 is TGTGCCAGCAGCTTAAACGCAGGGTTAAGCACAGATACGCAGTATTTT. This encodes CASSLNAGLSTDTQYF.

The chain has TRBV6-1 and TRBJ1-2; no reliable D call. The V gene lost 6 bases and the J gene lost 4 bases, with 9 bases spanning the gap. Per germline, CDR1 MNHNS and CDR2 SASEGT. The CDR3 covers 12 residues. The CDR3 DNA follows: TGTGCCAGCAGCAACAGATTCTATGGCTACACCTTC. This gives the protein CASSNRFYGYTF.

J is TRBJ2-3 and V is TRBV2, with D unresolved. The CDR3 has 14 residues. Germline V lookup: CDR1 SNHLY, CDR2 FYNNEI. V lost 6 bases and J 5 bases, leaving 15 bases between the germline ends. As DNA, the CDR3 is TGTGCCAGCAGCCGGGTGAGTCGAGGAGATACGCAGTATTTT. It is translated as CASSRVSRGDTQYF.

This clone was recorded once. The chain carries TRBV9 and TRBJ2-7; D is undetermined. The ends were cut back, 0 bases at V and 0 bases at J, with 10 bases in the middle. There are 15 residues in the CDR3. CDR1 is SGDLS and CDR2 is YYNGEE in the germline V gene. In nucleotides, the CDR3 is TGTGCCAGCAGCGTAGTCGGAGATAGCTCCTACGAGCAGTACTTC. Residues: CASSVVGDSSYEQYF.

The rearrangement links TRBV19 to TRBJ1-1; 7 nucleotides match TRBD1. Germline CDR1 reads LNHDA; CDR2 reads SQIVND (reference sequence). There are 14 residues in the CDR3. Losses at the gene ends were 7 bases for V and 5 bases for J; bases not matched to a gene: 10. The CDR3 sequence: CASTRDSRGTEAFF. The CDR3 nucleotides read TGTGCCAGTACCCGGGACAGCCGTGGGACTGAAGCTTTCTTT. The complete variable domain, with remaining parts taken from reference TRBV19 and TRBJ1-1, reads DGGITQSPKYLFRKEGQNVTLSCEQNLNHDAMYWYRQDPGQGLRLIYYSQIVNDFQKGDIAEGYSVSREKKESFPLTVTSAQKNPTAFYLCASTRDSRGTEAFFGQGTRLTVV.

The chain combines TRBV5-4 with TRBJ2-2; 7 bases map to TRBD1. The CDR3 sequence is 13 residues long. V lost 4 bases to trimming and J lost 11 bases; unmatched junction nucleotides: 8. Germline V lookup: CDR1 SGHNT, CDR2 YYREEE (reference sequence). In DNA form, the CDR3 reads TGTGCCAGCAGCCCGGACAGGAAAGATGAGCTGTTTTTT. Amino acid sequence: CASSPDRKDELFF.

This clone was seen a single time. This chain links TRBV28 with TRBJ2-1; D is uncertain. CDR1 and CDR2 from the germline V gene are MDHEN and SYDVKM. The CDR3 covers 17 residues. The V end lost 5 bases, the J end lost 3 bases, and 20 bases lay between the germline ends. This chain's CDR3 is CASSRPPARTIYNEQFF. The DNA for the CDR3 is TGTGCCAGCAGTAGGCCCCCGGCTAGGACCATCTACAATGAGCAGTTCTTC.

The chain recombines TRBV6-5 with TRBJ1-5; 7 nucleotides match TRBD1. V dropped 7 bases and J dropped 2; count of bases not matched to a gene: 8. Germline V CDR1 and CDR2: MNHEY, SVGAGI. This CDR3 spans 15 amino acids. CDR3 bases: TGTGCCAGCACCACCCAGGGGGTTGGCAATCAGCCCCAGCATTTT. Translated: CASTTQGVGNQPQHF.

This chain connects TRBV27 to TRBJ1-6; D possibly corresponds to TRBD1 (5 bases). CDR1 is MNHEY, CDR2 SMNVEV, per germline (reference sequence). This CDR3 is built from 14 residues. The V end lost 7 bases, the J end lost 11 bases, and 18 bases lay between the germline ends. CDR3 region: CASTFGGGGTPLHF. The CDR3 DNA follows: TGTGCCAGCACTTTCGGGGGTGGGGGGACACCCCTCCACTTT.

The chain uses TRBV18 and TRBJ1-2; unclear D gene. The germline V and J ends were trimmed by 2 bases and 7 bases, with 11 bases remaining between them. Germline V gene sequence: CDR1 KGHSH, CDR2 LQKENI. The CDR3 is made up of 13 amino acids. The CDR3 region has the DNA TGTGCCAGCTCACCAGGTCAAACCGGTGGCTACACCTTC. It yields the protein CASSPGQTGGYTF.

This clone turned up a few times. This chain links TRBV5-1 with TRBJ2-3; D ambiguous. Trimming removed 0 bases at V and 1 base at J, with 21 bases between. Germline loops: CDR1 SGHRS, CDR2 YFSETQ. The CDR3 runs to 19 residues. CDR3 nucleotides: TGCGCCAGCAGCTTGGTGGTTCTTGTGGGCAGGTCCCGCACAGATACGCAGTATTTT. Residues: CASSLVVLVGRSRTDTQYF.

The chain combines TRBV30 with TRBJ2-7, with 9 bases aligning to TRBD2. Per the germline V gene, CDR1 is GTSNPN and CDR2 is SVGIG (reference sequence). V was pared by 2 bases and J by 3 bases, with 5 bases of the junction left unmatched. The CDR3 is made up of 14 amino acids. The CDR3: CAWSNSGGRYEQYF. DNA for the CDR3: TGTGCCTGGAGTAATAGCGGGGGCCGCTACGAGCAGTACTTC. Full variable domain (remainder filled in from reference TRBV30 and TRBJ2-7): SQTIHQWPATLVQPVGSPLSLECTVEGTSNPNLYWYRQAAGRGLQLLFYSVGIGQISSEVPQNLSASRPQDRQFILSSKKLLLSDSGFYLCAWSNSGGRYEQYFGPGTRLTVT.